This T cell receptor beta chain was captured in a study of Graves' ophthalmopathy and Graves' hyperthyroidism. Study information: Researchers obtained peripheral blood at initial diagnosis, before any treatment had begun.

Additional autoimmune diseases, uncontrolled infections, pregnancy or lactation disqualified patients. The diagnosis combined clinical symptoms, thyroxine, TRAb, thyroid ultrasound and orbital computed tomography scans. The PBMCs had their origin in less than 13 ml of fresh peripheral blood. RNA transcripts were the template, and TCR beta CDR3 regions were amplified from them. A first-round RT-PCR used HTBI primers, followed by a second-round multiplex PCR. In TCRdb, the multiplex PCR reads were re-called with MiXCR into one record per CDR3 protein. The table has 300,000 to 400,000 distinct CDR3 sequences, about 18% seen once. Many counts were recorded for this clonotype. The germline V gene encodes CDR1 DFQATT and CDR2 SNEGSKA (reference sequence). CDR3 length: 17 amino acids. The V and J ends lost 0 bases and 1 base, in that order; junction bases with no gene match: 8.

V and J are TRBV20-1 and TRBJ2-2; 7 positions agree with TRBD2. Sequences were obtained from peripheral blood. The TCR comes from an adult woman with stable Graves' hyperthyroidism. The CDR3 is CSARDVTSSGNTGELFF. The CDR3 coding sequence is TGCAGTGCTAGAGATGTGACGTCTAGCGGGAACACCGGGGAGCTGTTTTTT.